This T cell receptor beta chain was identified during a study of cytomegalovirus exposure and HLA in healthy donors. Amplification used 60 Vbeta primers and 13 Jbeta primers. Assay: immunoSEQ multiplex PCR; the TCRdb copy retains only in-frame clones and omits some. The sample consists of some 38,000 clones, 53% of them appearing once. The material sequenced was PBMCs. The TCR comes from a woman in her forties in good health and CMV-seropositive.

The CDR3: CASSFTGSNQPQHF. The CDR3 region has the DNA TGTGCCAGCAGCTTTACAGGGAGCAATCAGCCCCAGCATTTT. The chain employs TRBV5-6 and TRBJ1-5; tentatively, D is TRBD1 (6 bases). The CDR3 spans 14 residues. V was trimmed by 2 bases and J by 1 base, leaving 7 bases between them. Germline loops: CDR1 SGHDT, CDR2 YYEEEE.